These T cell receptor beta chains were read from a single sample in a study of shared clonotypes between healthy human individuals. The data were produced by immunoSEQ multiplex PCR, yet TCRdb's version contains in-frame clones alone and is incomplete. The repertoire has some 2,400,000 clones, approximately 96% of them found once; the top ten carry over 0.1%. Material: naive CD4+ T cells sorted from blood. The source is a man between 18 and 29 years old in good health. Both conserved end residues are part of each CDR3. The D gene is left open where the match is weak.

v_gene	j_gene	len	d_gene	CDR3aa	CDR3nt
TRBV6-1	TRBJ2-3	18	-	CASSEYRLRGGNTDTQYF	TGTGCCAGCAGTGAATACAGGCTCCGGGGCGGGAACACAGATACGCAGTATTTT
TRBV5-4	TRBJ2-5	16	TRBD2	CASSGVIAGTQETQYF	TGTGCCAGCAGCGGTGTAATAGCGGGAACTCAAGAGACCCAGTACTTC
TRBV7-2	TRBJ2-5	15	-	CASSLGAGAGETQYF	TGTGCCAGCAGCTTAGGTGCAGGGGCCGGTGAGACCCAGTACTTC
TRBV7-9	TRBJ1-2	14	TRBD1	CASSYGTGTDGYTF	TGTGCCAGCAGCTACGGGACAGGGACGGATGGCTACACCTTC
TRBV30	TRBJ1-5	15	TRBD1	CAWSSSGTGLRPQHF	TGTGCCTGGAGTTCCTCCGGGACAGGGTTGCGGCCCCAGCATTTT
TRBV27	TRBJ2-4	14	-	CASSFEGTKNIQYF	TGTGCCAGCAGTTTCGAGGGGACCAAAAACATTCAGTACTTC
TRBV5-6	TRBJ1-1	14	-	CASSFFRGNTEAFF	TGTGCCAGCAGCTTTTTCAGAGGGAACACTGAAGCTTTCTTT
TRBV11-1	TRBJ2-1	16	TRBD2	CASSPRLAGGANEQFF	TGTGCCAGCAGCCCCCGACTAGCGGGGGGGGCAAATGAGCAGTTCTTC
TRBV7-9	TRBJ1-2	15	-	CASRDSGTPHYGYTF	TGTGCCAGCAGAGACTCCGGGACACCGCACTATGGCTACACCTTC
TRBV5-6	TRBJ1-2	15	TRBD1	CASSFWPQGVYGYTF	TGTGCCAGCAGCTTTTGGCCGCAGGGGGTCTATGGCTACACCTTC
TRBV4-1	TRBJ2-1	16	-	CASSQDQGSSYNEQFF	TGCGCCAGCAGCCAAGATCAGGGCTCCTCCTACAATGAGCAGTTCTTC